This T cell receptor beta chain was retrieved from a study of T cells expressing NK-cell markers. On the study more broadly: Researchers got TCR beta repertoires out of sorted CD3+CD56+NKG2C+, CD3+CD56+NKG2C- and CD3+CD56-NKG2C+ T cells. Points from the study as a whole: Expanded NKG2C+ T cell clones had unclear HCMV specificity. Among several donors, these clonotypes also ranked first in the CD3+CD56-NKG2C+ fraction.

The CDR3 loop spans 12 amino acids. Germline V gene data show CDR1 as SQVTM and CDR2 as ANQGSEA. A word on this clonotype: Antigen specificity is unknown.

TCRdb re-called the 5' RACE reads, yielding one record per CDR3 amino acid sequence without DNA. The listing contains 550,000 to 600,000 distinct CDR3 sequences. The TCR originated in a man younger than 35 in good health. Sequenced: blood T cells: a sorted CD56 or NKG2C T cell subset, CD4+ or CD8+ T cells, or bulk PBMC T cells (not recorded which). The rearrangement joins TRBV29-1 to TRBJ2-5. The CDR3 spells CSVAWDLETQYF.